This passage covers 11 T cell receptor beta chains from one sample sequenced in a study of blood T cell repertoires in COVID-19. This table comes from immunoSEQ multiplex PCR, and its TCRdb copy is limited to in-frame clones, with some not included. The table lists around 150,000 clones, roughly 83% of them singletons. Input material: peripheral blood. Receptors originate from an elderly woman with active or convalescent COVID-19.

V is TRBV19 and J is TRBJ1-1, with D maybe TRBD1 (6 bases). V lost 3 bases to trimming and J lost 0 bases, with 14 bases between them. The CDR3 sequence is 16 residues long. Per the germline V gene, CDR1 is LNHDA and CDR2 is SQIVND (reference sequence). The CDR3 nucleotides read TGTGCCAGTAGTATCCAGGGACACTTCATGAACACTGAAGCTTTCTTT. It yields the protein CASSIQGHFMNTEAFF.

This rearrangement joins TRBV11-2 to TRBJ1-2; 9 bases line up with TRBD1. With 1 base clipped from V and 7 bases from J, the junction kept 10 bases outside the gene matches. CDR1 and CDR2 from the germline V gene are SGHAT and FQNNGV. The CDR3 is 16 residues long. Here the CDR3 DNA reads TGTGCCAGCAGCTTAGCGGGCGGACAGGGGCAGCTTGGCTACACCTTC. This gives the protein CASSLAGGQGQLGYTF. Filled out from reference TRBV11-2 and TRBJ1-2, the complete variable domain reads EAGVAQSPRYKIIEKRQSVAFWCNPISGHATLYWYQQILGQGPKLLIQFQNNGVVDDSQLPKDRFSAERLKGVDSTLKIQPAKLEDSAVYLCASSLAGGQGQLGYTFGSGTRLTVV.

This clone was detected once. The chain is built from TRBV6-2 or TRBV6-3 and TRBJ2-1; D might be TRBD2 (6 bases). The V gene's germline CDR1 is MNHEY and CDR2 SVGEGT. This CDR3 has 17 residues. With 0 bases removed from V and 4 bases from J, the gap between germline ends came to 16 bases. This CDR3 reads CASSYSPPGGLYNEQFF. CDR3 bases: TGTGCCAGCAGTTACTCCCCCCCCGGGGGTCTTTACAATGAGCAGTTCTTC.

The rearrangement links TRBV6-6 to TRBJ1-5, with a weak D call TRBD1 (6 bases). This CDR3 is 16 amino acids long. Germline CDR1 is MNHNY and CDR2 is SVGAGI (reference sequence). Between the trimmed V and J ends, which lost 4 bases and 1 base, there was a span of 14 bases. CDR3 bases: TGTGCCAGCAGTTCGGGAGGGGGAGTCAGCAATCAGCCCCAGCATTTT. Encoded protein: CASSSGGGVSNQPQHF.

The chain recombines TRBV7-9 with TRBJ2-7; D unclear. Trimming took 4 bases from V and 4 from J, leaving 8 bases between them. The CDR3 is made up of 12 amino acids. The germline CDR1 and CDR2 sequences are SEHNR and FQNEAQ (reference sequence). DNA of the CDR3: TGTGCCAGCAGCTCTTCTTCTTACGAGCAGTACTTC. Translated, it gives CASSSSSYEQYF.

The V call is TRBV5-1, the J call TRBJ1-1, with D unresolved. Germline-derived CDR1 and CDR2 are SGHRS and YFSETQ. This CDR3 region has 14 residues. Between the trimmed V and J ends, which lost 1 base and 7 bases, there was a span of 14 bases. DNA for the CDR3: TGCGCCAGCAGCTTGAACAGTCGCCCCCTTGAAGCTTTCTTT. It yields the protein CASSLNSRPLEAFF.

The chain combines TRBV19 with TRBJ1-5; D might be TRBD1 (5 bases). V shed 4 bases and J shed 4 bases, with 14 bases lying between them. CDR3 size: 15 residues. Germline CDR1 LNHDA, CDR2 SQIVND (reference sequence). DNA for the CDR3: TGTGCCAGTAGTAGCGGGGCCACGGTTAATCAGCCCCAGCATTTT. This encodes CASSSGATVNQPQHF.

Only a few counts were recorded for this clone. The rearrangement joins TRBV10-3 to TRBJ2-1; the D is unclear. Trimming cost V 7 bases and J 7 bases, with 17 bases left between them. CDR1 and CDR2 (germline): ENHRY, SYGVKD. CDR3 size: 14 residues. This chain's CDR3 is CAIKPSVLRNEQFF. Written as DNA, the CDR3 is TGTGCCATCAAGCCGAGTGTTCTTCGGAATGAGCAGTTCTTC.

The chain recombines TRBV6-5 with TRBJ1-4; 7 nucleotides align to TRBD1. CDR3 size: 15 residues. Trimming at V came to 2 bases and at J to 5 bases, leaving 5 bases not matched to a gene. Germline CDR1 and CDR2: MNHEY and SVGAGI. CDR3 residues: CASSYGSGGNEKLFF. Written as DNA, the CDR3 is TGTGCCAGCAGTTACGGATCAGGGGGGAATGAAAAACTGTTTTTT.

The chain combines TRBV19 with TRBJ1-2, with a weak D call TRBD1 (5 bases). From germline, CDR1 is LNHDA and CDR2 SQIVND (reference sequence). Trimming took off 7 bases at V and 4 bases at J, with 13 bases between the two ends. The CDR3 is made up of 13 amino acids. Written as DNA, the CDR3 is TGTGCCAGTATGGACACCGCTCTCTATGGCTACACCTTC. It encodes CASMDTALYGYTF.

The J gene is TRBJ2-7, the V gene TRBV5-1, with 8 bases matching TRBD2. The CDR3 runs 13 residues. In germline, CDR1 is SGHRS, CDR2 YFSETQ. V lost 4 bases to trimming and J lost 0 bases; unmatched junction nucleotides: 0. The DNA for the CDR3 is TGCGCCAGCAGCAGCGGGAGCTCCTACGAGCAGTACTTC. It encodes CASSSGSSYEQYF.